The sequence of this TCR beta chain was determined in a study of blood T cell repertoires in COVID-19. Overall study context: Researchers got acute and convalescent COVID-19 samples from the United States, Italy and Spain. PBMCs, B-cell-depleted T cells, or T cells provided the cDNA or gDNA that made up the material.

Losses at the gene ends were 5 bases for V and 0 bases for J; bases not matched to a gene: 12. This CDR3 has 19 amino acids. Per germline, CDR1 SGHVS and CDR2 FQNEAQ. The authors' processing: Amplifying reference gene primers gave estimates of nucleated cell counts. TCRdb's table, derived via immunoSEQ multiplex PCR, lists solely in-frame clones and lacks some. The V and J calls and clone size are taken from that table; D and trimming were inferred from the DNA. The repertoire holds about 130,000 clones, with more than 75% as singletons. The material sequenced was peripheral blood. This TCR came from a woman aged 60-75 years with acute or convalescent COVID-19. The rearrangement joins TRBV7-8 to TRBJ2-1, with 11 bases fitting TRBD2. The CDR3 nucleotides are TGTGCCAGCAGCCCTCCGGGTTTACTAGCGGGAGTCTCCTACAATGAGCAGTTCTTC. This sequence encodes CASSPPGLLAGVSYNEQFF.